Below, 23 T cell receptor beta chains from the same sample are listed, as sequenced in a study of neurological immune-mediated disorders. Specified time point: longitudinal time-point 1 (baseline). From the 5' RACE reads, TCRdb called clonotypes with MiXCR, one entry per CDR3 protein. The profile shows 50,000 to 70,000 distinct CDR3 sequences, approximately 12% of them singletons. The sequencing sample was made of PBMCs. The receptors here all came from a male donor with HTLV-1-associated myelopathy (HAM/TSP).

This clonotype showed up many times. The chain combines TRBV5-1 with TRBJ2-5; either TRBD1 or TRBD2 may supply D (6 bases each). The germline V gene has CDR1 SGHRS and CDR2 YFSETQ. V was trimmed by 0 bases and J by 4 bases, leaving 10 bases between them. The CDR3 consists of 14 residues. CDR3 loop: CASSLEGGGETQYF. The CDR3 nucleotides are TGCGCCAGCAGCTTGGAAGGGGGAGGAGAGACCCAGTACTTC.

The chain employs TRBV5-1 and TRBJ2-5; a weak D match, TRBD2 (5 bases). The CDR3 has 14 residues. Germline-derived CDR1 and CDR2 are SGHRS and YFSETQ. Trimming pared 8 bases from V and 1 base from J, leaving 15 bases between. CDR3 protein: CASIRRGSQETQYF. In nucleotides, the CDR3 is TGCGCCAGTATCCGACGGGGATCCCAAGAGACCCAGTACTTC.

This clonotype was observed a handful of times. The rearrangement uses TRBV5-1 and TRBJ2-7; D is ambiguous. The CDR3 spans 13 residues. Trimming stripped 1 base from V and 2 bases from J, with 7 bases between. Germline loops: CDR1 SGHRS, CDR2 YFSETQ. CDR3 nucleotides: TGCGCCAGCAGCTTGTTCGGAACCTACGAGCAGTACTTC. This gives the protein CASSLFGTYEQYF.

This clonotype was recorded many times. A much larger clone lies a single base off, so this may be a read error. The V call is TRBV27, the J call TRBJ1-1; D is unresolved. CDR3 length equals 13 residues. The germline V and J ends were trimmed by 2 bases and 1 base, with 5 bases remaining between them. Germline assignment: CDR1 MNHEY and CDR2 SMNVEV (reference sequence). CDR3 amino acids: CASSLEGNTEAFF. CDR3 coding DNA: TGTGCCAGCAGTTTAGAGGGGAACACTGAAGCTTTCTTT.

Many counts were recorded for this clonotype. V usage is TRBV5-1 and J usage is TRBJ2-3; D is ambiguous. Trimming shortened V by 5 bases and J by 0 bases, and 13 bases separated the two germline ends. Germline loops: CDR1 SGHRS, CDR2 YFSETQ. CDR3 length: 15 amino acids. The CDR3 sequence is CASRDGAYSTDTQYF. CDR3 DNA: TGCGCCAGCAGGGATGGAGCGTACAGCACAGATACGCAGTATTTT. The full variable domain, rest sourced from reference TRBV5-1 and TRBJ2-3, is KAGVTQTPRYLIKTRGQQVTLSCSPISGHRSVSWYQQTPGQGLQFLFEYFSETQRNKGNFPGRFSGRQFSNSRSEMNVSTLELGDSALYLCASRDGAYSTDTQYFGPGTRLTVL.

This clonotype was seen at least ten times. V is TRBV7-8 and J is TRBJ2-5, with D perhaps TRBD2 (5 bases). CDR1 is SGHVS and CDR2 is FQNEAQ in the germline V gene. Trimming pared 5 bases from V and 5 bases from J, leaving 18 bases between. The CDR3 has 15 amino acids. CDR3 loop: CASSPRAFGMETQYF. DNA of the CDR3: TGTGCCAGCAGCCCACGGGCCTTCGGGATGGAGACCCAGTACTTC.

Comments on this clonotype: One base away lies a much larger clone, so this may be a sequencing read error. This sequence joins TRBV20-1 and TRBJ2-3; the D is unclear. V lost 0 bases, J lost 7 bases, and 14 bases lay in between. The germline V gene encodes CDR1 DFQATT and CDR2 SNEGSKA (reference sequence). The CDR3 contains 14 residues. The CDR3 nucleotides read TGCAGTGCTAGAGATTTAGCCTCCACGTATACGCAGTATTTT. As protein: CSARDLASTYTQYF.

This clonotype occurred a few times. This rearrangement joins TRBV11-3 to TRBJ1-4; 7 bases line up with TRBD1. The V and J ends lost 1 base and 7 bases, in that order; junction bases with no gene match: 12. Germline V gene data show CDR1 as SGHNT and CDR2 as YENEEA. This CDR3 has 17 amino acids. CDR3 sequence: CASSLAPPTGRSEKLFF. The DNA of the CDR3 is TGTGCCAGCAGCTTAGCCCCTCCGACAGGGAGGTCTGAAAAACTGTTTTTT.

This clonotype showed up many times. A junction end diverges from the germline sequence, so it may reflect a read error. The chain uses TRBV7-7 and TRBJ1-4; a weak D match, TRBD1 (6 bases). The CDR3 extends over 15 amino acids. Germline V gene data show CDR1 as SSHAT and CDR2 as FNYEAQ (reference sequence). CDR3 amino acids: CASSPLGQFNEKLFF. In nucleotides, the CDR3 is TGTGCTAGCAGCCCCTTGGGACAATTTAATGAAAAACTGTTTTTT.

This clonotype appeared many times. The chain carries TRBV5-1 and TRBJ2-1; 12 nucleotides align to TRBD1. V was pared by 4 bases and J by 8 bases, with 7 bases of the junction left unmatched. CDR3 length: 15 amino acids. The germline V gene has CDR1 SGHRS and CDR2 YFSETQ. CDR3 region: CASSKGGTGGDEQFF. CDR3 DNA: TGCGCCAGCAGCAAGGGGGGGACAGGGGGCGATGAGCAGTTCTTC.

At least ten counts were recorded for this clonotype. The chain uses TRBV20-1 and TRBJ2-7; possibly TRBD1 for D (6 bases). The CDR3 contains 15 residues. V lost 3 bases, J lost 0 bases, and 15 bases lay in between. The germline CDR1 and CDR2 sequences are DFQATT and SNEGSKA (reference sequence). CDR3 protein: CSARADSYSSYEQYF. As DNA, the CDR3 is TGCAGTGCTAGGGCGGACAGCTATAGCTCCTACGAGCAGTACTTC.

This clonotype was picked up many times. The CDR3 DNA sequence: TGCAGTGCTACCCGGGACACTCCGGCTCATGAGCAGTTCTTC. Translated, it gives CSATRDTPAHEQFF. The V call is TRBV20-1, the J call TRBJ2-1; maybe TRBD1 (6 bases). CDR1 and CDR2 from the germline V gene are DFQATT and SNEGSKA (reference sequence). Trimming pared 4 bases from V and 8 bases from J, leaving 18 bases between. CDR3 size: 14 residues.

This clonotype was counted a few times. The rearrangement joins TRBV5-5 to TRBJ2-5; TRBD2 aligns across 8 bases. The CDR3 runs 15 residues. Germline trimming cut 1 base from V and 1 base from J; bases unmatched to any gene: 3. Looked up from germline, CDR1 is SGHKS and CDR2 is YYEKEE (reference sequence). In DNA form, the CDR3 reads TGTGCCAGCAGCTTGCTAGCGGGCGTCCAAGAGACCCAGTACTTC. It specifies CASSLLAGVQETQYF.

This clonotype was counted many times. The chain carries TRBV7-2 and TRBJ2-2; 7 positions agree with TRBD1. The V gene end was trimmed by 6 bases and the J gene end by 2 bases; junction bases not matched to a gene: 6. In germline, CDR1 is SGHTA, CDR2 FQGNSA. The CDR3 extends over 15 amino acids. The CDR3 spells CASSPGQTNTGELFF. CDR3 bases: TGTGCCAGCAGTCCGGGACAGACCAACACCGGGGAGCTGTTTTTT. The full variable domain, in which reference TRBV7-2 and TRBJ2-2 provide the parts outside the CDR3, is GAGVSQSPSNKVTEKGKDVELRCDPISGHTALYWYRQSLGQGLEFLIYFQGNSAPDKSGLPSDRFSAERTGGSVSTLTIQRTQQEDSAVYLCASSPGQTNTGELFFGEGSRLTVL.

This clonotype was observed many times. V and J are TRBV10-2 and TRBJ2-7; TRBD1 matches 9 bases. Germline V CDR1 and CDR2: WSHSY, SAAADI. With V trimmed by 3 bases and J by 2 bases, 5 bases remained unmatched. This CDR3 comprises 15 residues. The DNA of the CDR3 is TGCGCCAGCAGTGACCCCCGGGACAGGGCCTACGAGCAGTACTTC. Amino acid sequence: CASSDPRDRAYEQYF.

There are many counts of this clonotype. CDR3 bases: TGTGCCAGCAGCCTGACTTGGCGGGGGGATAATGAGCAGTTCTTC. Its protein product is CASSLTWRGDNEQFF. The V and J genes are TRBV3-1 and TRBJ2-1; 8 nucleotides agree with TRBD2. With 4 bases clipped from V and 7 bases from J, the junction kept 9 bases outside the gene matches. The CDR3 spans 15 residues. Looked up from germline, CDR1 is LGHDT and CDR2 is YNNKEL (reference sequence).

Only a few counts were recorded for this clonotype. The chain is built from TRBV20-1 and TRBJ1-1; possible D gene TRBD1, 5 bases. This CDR3 spans 12 amino acids. From germline, CDR1 is DFQATT and CDR2 SNEGSKA (reference sequence). V lost 2 bases and J lost 12, with 16 bases in between. CDR3 sequence: CSARNTGLGSFF. In DNA, the CDR3 is TGCAGTGCTAGAAATACAGGTTTGGGGTCTTTCTTT.

The sample holds many counts of this clonotype. J is TRBJ1-5 and V is TRBV5-6; 7 bases agree with TRBD1. Per germline, CDR1 SGHDT and CDR2 YYEEEE. This CDR3 comprises 16 residues. After removal of 3 bases from V and 3 bases from J, the junction contained 9 bases not matched to a gene. CDR3 nucleotides: TGTGCCAGCAGCTCAATCCGACAGGGATACAATCAGCCCCAGCATTTT. Translated, it gives CASSSIRQGYNQPQHF.

This clonotype was observed at least ten times. The genes are TRBV6-5 and TRBJ2-1, with no clear D. Looked up from germline, CDR1 is MNHEY and CDR2 is SVGAGI. The germline V and J ends were trimmed by 0 bases and 6 bases, with 9 bases remaining between them. This CDR3 has 14 residues. CDR3 sequence (DNA): TGTGCCAGCAGTTACTCGATCGGCCGCAATGAGCAGTTCTTC. Its protein product is CASSYSIGRNEQFF.

This clonotype came up many times. The chain joins TRBV7-9 to TRBJ2-5; 9 bases match TRBD1. V trimming: 5 bases; J trimming: 5 bases; junction bases outside the gene matches: 18. The CDR3 is 18 amino acids. In germline, CDR1 is SEHNR, CDR2 FQNEAQ (reference sequence). The CDR3 bases are TGTGCCAGCAGCGACCGGGACAGGGACGCTTTCGGGGGGGAGACCCAGTACTTC. Protein: CASSDRDRDAFGGETQYF.

This clonotype was recorded at least ten times. The chain recombines TRBV5-1 with TRBJ2-7; D unresolved. Trimming cost V 3 bases and J 0 bases, with 10 bases left between them. From germline, CDR1 is SGHRS and CDR2 YFSETQ. The CDR3 totals 14 residues. CDR3 sequence reads: CASSWKTSSYEQYF. The CDR3 DNA is TGCGCCAGCAGCTGGAAAACGAGCTCCTACGAGCAGTACTTC.

This clonotype occurred many times. The chain uses TRBV2 and TRBJ1-6, with TRBD1 as a possible D gene (6 bases). Trimming shortened V by 6 bases and J by 5 bases, and 20 bases separated the two germline ends. The CDR3 extends over 17 amino acids. CDR1 and CDR2 from the germline V gene are SNHLY and FYNNEI. The CDR3 loop reads CASSVKPRDTNNSPLHF. CDR3 DNA sequence: TGTGCCAGCAGCGTGAAGCCCCGGGACACAAATAATTCACCCCTCCACTTT. The entire variable domain, with the rest obtained from reference TRBV2 and TRBJ1-6, is as follows: EPEVTQTPSHQVTQMGQEVILRCVPISNHLYFYWYRQILGQKVEFLVSFYNNEISEKSEIFDDQFSVERPDGSNFTLKIRSTKLEDSAMYFCASSVKPRDTNNSPLHFGNGTRLTVT.

This clonotype was seen many times. The chain joins TRBV7-2 to TRBJ1-2; TRBD1 might be the D (6 bases). Germline CDR1 SGHTA, CDR2 FQGNSA. V gave up 1 base and J gave up 4 bases, with 16 bases separating them. There are 16 residues in the CDR3. The CDR3 DNA follows: TGTGCCAGCAGCTTAGATAGAACGGTCAGGGGCTATGGCTACACCTTC. It translates to CASSLDRTVRGYGYTF.